This T cell receptor beta chain originates from a study of blood T cell repertoires in COVID-19. Germline V gene data show CDR1 as SGHTS and CDR2 as YDEGEE. The CDR3 runs 16 residues. V lost 5 bases and J lost 3; bases outside the gene matches: 4. This clone has a single count. The assay was immunoSEQ multiplex PCR, and TCRdb's table has in-frame clones only and misses some. This table has hundreds of thousands of clones, approximately 83% appearing once. Sequencing input: PBMCs or T cells enriched from blood (not recorded which). The J gene is TRBJ2-5, the V gene TRBV5-8; 16 bases align to TRBD2. The source of this sequence is a man aged 25-40 years who had recovered from COVID-19. The CDR3 here is CASRSGTSGGEETQYF. The CDR3 DNA sequence: TGTGCCAGCAGATCCGGGACTAGCGGGGGGGAAGAGACCCAGTACTTC.